These 10 T cell receptor beta chains were sequenced from one sample in a study of T-cell reconstitution after alpha-beta-depleted transplantation in children. A library of TCRbeta sequences, prepared with unique molecular identifiers, was generated. Each CDR3 protein is one row after TCRdb ran MiXCR on the PCR reads. The data hold approximately 110,000 distinct CDR3 sequences, with approximately 10% observed a single time. Sequenced here: PBMCs, sampled before TCRalphabeta/CD19-depleted stem cell transplant. These receptors were taken from a boy aged 2-15 years with acute lymphoblastic leukemia, due to receive a stem cell transplant.

This clonotype turned up a few times. The chain uses TRBV6-5 and TRBJ2-7; D is undetermined. From germline, CDR1 is MNHEY and CDR2 SVGAGI. V gave up 2 bases and J gave up 0 bases, with 8 bases separating them. The CDR3 is 14 residues long. CDR3 bases: TGTGCCAGCAGTTACGGAGAGAGCTCCTACGAGCAGTACTTC. This translates into CASSYGESSYEQYF.

The chain has TRBV7-4 and TRBJ2-1, with D perhaps matching TRBD1 (6 bases). This CDR3 region has 16 residues. V lost 11 bases and J lost 4, with 24 bases in between. Per germline, CDR1 SGHVT and CDR2 SQSDAQ. The CDR3 loop reads CASSKQGPCGYNEQFF. The CDR3 DNA reads TGTGCCTCCTCCAAGCAGGGGCCTTGCGGATACAATGAGCAGTTCTTC.

This clonotype was detected many times. The genes are TRBV11-2 and TRBJ2-7; unclear D gene. The germline V gene has CDR1 SGHAT and CDR2 FQNNGV. V shed 5 bases and J shed 6 bases, with 11 bases lying between them. This CDR3 region has 12 residues. The CDR3 region is CASSRESPEQYF. As DNA, the CDR3 is TGTGCCAGCAGCCGAGAATCCCCCGAGCAGTACTTC.

This clonotype came up a few times. The genes are TRBV20-1 and TRBJ2-1; D unresolved. The germline gives CDR1 DFQATT, CDR2 SNEGSKA (reference sequence). V was shortened by 1 base and J by 4 bases, with 14 bases between the two germline ends. The CDR3 consists of 15 residues. The CDR3 protein is CSARGIVPSYNEQFF. The CDR3 region has the DNA TGCAGTGCTAGAGGGATCGTCCCCTCGTACAATGAGCAGTTCTTC.

This clonotype has ten or more counts. The rearrangement joins TRBV6-5 to TRBJ2-2; D not certain. Germline V gives CDR1 MNHEY, CDR2 SVGAGI. The V and J ends lost 5 bases and 0 bases respectively, with 4 bases between them. This CDR3 contains 13 residues. The CDR3 reads CASSNPNTGELFF. The CDR3 DNA sequence: TGTGCCAGCAGTAACCCGAACACCGGGGAGCTGTTTTTT.

This clonotype has ten or more counts. This chain uses TRBV28 with TRBJ2-1, with 10 bases lining up with TRBD1. V shed 6 bases and J 0 bases; nucleotides not matched to a gene: 17. The CDR3 runs 20 residues. Germline loops: CDR1 MDHEN, CDR2 SYDVKM. The CDR3 DNA sequence: TGTGCCAGCAGCACCCTGCGGGGACAGGGGCCACGGGGCTCCTACAATGAGCAGTTCTTC. This encodes CASSTLRGQGPRGSYNEQFF.

This clonotype was seen ten or more times. The chain uses TRBV20-1 and TRBJ1-1; 7 bases are shared with TRBD1. The CDR3 is 14 amino acids. Germline V gene data show CDR1 as DFQATT and CDR2 as SNEGSKA (reference sequence). V was pared by 1 base and J by 0 bases, with 2 bases of the junction left unmatched. CDR3 amino acids: CSARGGQMNTEAFF. In nucleotides, the CDR3 is TGCAGTGCTAGAGGGGGACAGATGAACACTGAAGCTTTCTTT.

This clonotype has ten or more counts. V and J are TRBV20-1 and TRBJ2-1, with D possibly TRBD2 on 5 matching bases. V dropped 0 bases and J dropped 0 bases, with 9 bases sitting between them. Germline V CDR1 and CDR2: DFQATT, SNEGSKA (reference sequence). The CDR3 runs to 15 residues. The CDR3 is CSARDPSGSYNEQFF. Here the CDR3 DNA reads TGCAGTGCTAGAGATCCAAGCGGCTCCTACAATGAGCAGTTCTTC.

The rearrangement links TRBV11-2 to TRBJ2-1; D gene ambiguous. The CDR3 covers 13 residues. Germline CDR1 and CDR2: SGHAT and FQNNGV. V was shortened by 4 bases and J by 9 bases, with 13 bases between the two germline ends. The CDR3, as DNA: TGTGCCAGCAGCTCGTCCGTCCCGGGTGAGCAGTTCTTC. It codes for CASSSSVPGEQFF.

V usage is TRBV11-2 and J usage is TRBJ1-5, with 7 nucleotides matching TRBD1. There are 13 residues in the CDR3. J was trimmed by 6 bases and V by 4 bases; bases with no gene match: 3. The germline CDR1 and CDR2 sequences are SGHAT and FQNNGV. The chain's CDR3 is CASSSDRVQPQHF. In nucleotides, the CDR3 is TGTGCCAGCAGCTCAGACAGGGTTCAGCCCCAGCATTTT. The variable domain in full, completed from reference TRBV11-2 and TRBJ1-5, reads EAGVAQSPRYKIIEKRQSVAFWCNPISGHATLYWYQQILGQGPKLLIQFQNNGVVDDSQLPKDRFSAERLKGVDSTLKIQPAKLEDSAVYLCASSSDRVQPQHFGDGTRLSIL.